This TCR beta chain came from a study of blood T cell repertoires in COVID-19. Study at large: Both acute and convalescent COVID-19 samples were obtained from the United States, Italy and Spain. Nucleic acid was either cDNA or gDNA, and it came from T cells, B-cell-depleted T cells, or PBMCs.

Original methodology: Amplification of reference gene primers provided the estimated nucleated cell counts. The protocol was immunoSEQ multiplex PCR, while the TCRdb copy is restricted to in-frame clones and leaves out a portion. V, J and clone size are those of that table, while D and trimming were read from the DNA. The sample lists just under 150,000 clones, approximately 85% seen once, with over 2.5% in the top ten. CDR3 length: 15 residues. The ends lost 7 bases at V and 4 bases at J; junction bases unmatched: 14. Germline loops: CDR1 SQVTM, CDR2 ANQGSEA. The genes are TRBV29-1 and TRBJ1-1; TRBD1 matches at 8 bases. The sequenced sample was peripheral blood. The source of this sequence is a human donor with acute or convalescent COVID-19. The donor label of this sample is uncertain. The CDR3 region has the DNA TGCAGCGCATCGCCCTCTGACAGGGGAAGCACTGAAGCTTTCTTT. It translates to CSASPSDRGSTEAFF.